A single sample gave rise to the 28 T cell receptor beta chains below, sequenced in a study of T cell changes during pregnancy in multiple sclerosis. Clones were read by immunoSEQ multiplex PCR, and TCRdb kept only the in-frame ones, dropping some. Of about 59,000 clones in the sample, around 92% were seen once. The specimen comprised peripheral blood, sampled in the second trimester of pregnancy. These receptors were taken from a female donor in good health, enrolled as a control in a pregnancy study.

The V and J genes are TRBV30 and TRBJ2-3, with TRBD2 matching 8 bases. The CDR3 has 13 amino acids. CDR1 and CDR2 (germline): GTSNPN, SVGIG (reference sequence). J gave up 6 bases and V 1 base, and 3 bases lay outside the gene matches. This CDR3 reads CAWSAGGWDTQYF. The CDR3 DNA is TGTGCCTGGAGTGCGGGAGGGTGGGATACGCAGTATTTT.

The CDR3 bases are TGTGCCAGCAGCCCAGGACAGCATCAGCCCCAGCATTTT. As protein: CASSPGQHQPQHF. This chain connects TRBV6-5 to TRBJ1-5, with TRBD1 as a possible D gene (6 bases). This CDR3 is 13 amino acids long. Germline-derived CDR1 and CDR2 are MNHEY and SVGAGI. Trimming pared 6 bases from V and 5 bases from J, leaving 11 bases between.

The rearrangement joins TRBV15 to TRBJ2-1; the match to TRBD2 covers 8 bases. Germline V CDR1 and CDR2: LNHNV, YYDKDF (reference sequence). CDR3 length: 15 residues. V dropped 4 bases and J dropped 9; count of bases not matched to a gene: 11. The CDR3 nucleotides read TGTGCCACCAGCACTATGGGAGCGGGAGCGATTGAGCAGTTCTTC. Protein sequence: CATSTMGAGAIEQFF.

This clone was picked up one time. The V call is TRBV6-6, the J call TRBJ2-3; D perhaps matches TRBD2 (5 bases). Per germline, CDR1 MNHNY and CDR2 SVGAGI (reference sequence). This CDR3 comprises 16 residues. V lost 6 bases to trimming and J lost 0 bases, with 16 bases between them. For the CDR3, the DNA is TGTGCCAGCAGGATGACTACCGGACCTAGCACAGATACGCAGTATTTT. It encodes CASRMTTGPSTDTQYF.

The rearrangement uses TRBV4-1 and TRBJ1-1; the D gene is possibly TRBD1 (5 bases). V lost 0 bases and J lost 1, with 9 bases in between. The CDR3 has 15 amino acids. The germline V gene has CDR1 MGHRA and CDR2 YSYEKL. CDR3 residues: CASSQDPGQNTEAFF. The CDR3 region has the DNA TGCGCCAGCAGCCAAGATCCAGGGCAGAACACTGAAGCTTTCTTT.

The chain is built from TRBV19 and TRBJ2-7; D gene ambiguous. The ends were cut back, 4 bases at V and 7 bases at J, with 17 bases in the middle. CDR3 length: 14 amino acids. Germline V gene lookup returns CDR1 LNHDA and CDR2 SQIVND (reference sequence). This CDR3 reads CASSKAVNFGEQYF. Written as DNA, the CDR3 is TGTGCCAGTAGTAAGGCGGTCAACTTCGGAGAGCAGTACTTC.

CDR3 amino acids: CASSLPGTGLAGNTIYF. The CDR3 bases are TGCGCCAGCAGCTTACCCGGGACAGGTCTTGCAGGAAACACCATATATTTT. This chain links TRBV5-1 with TRBJ1-3, with 8 bases aligning to TRBD1. The CDR3 has 17 amino acids. CDR1 and CDR2 from the germline V gene are SGHRS and YFSETQ. J was trimmed by 4 bases and V by 2 bases; bases with no gene match: 11.

The gene calls are TRBV5-1 and TRBJ1-2; D perhaps matches TRBD1 (6 bases). The CDR3 is 14 amino acids. Germline CDR1 reads SGHRS; CDR2 reads YFSETQ. The V end lost 4 bases, the J end lost 4 bases, and 14 bases lay between the germline ends. The CDR3 DNA sequence: TGCGCCAGCAGCGTCCGGGACACCCCCTATGGCTACACCTTC. Its translation: CASSVRDTPYGYTF.

The V and J genes are TRBV11-2 and TRBJ2-7; TRBD2 might be the D (5 bases). V was clipped by 5 bases and J by 0 bases, with 17 bases between them. Germline V gene sequence: CDR1 SGHAT, CDR2 FQNNGV. The CDR3 runs to 16 residues. As DNA, the CDR3 is TGTGCCAGCAGCCATTTCCTCGGGGAACGCTCCTACGAGCAGTACTTC. Translating gives CASSHFLGERSYEQYF. The full variable domain, in which reference TRBV11-2 and TRBJ2-7 provide the parts outside the CDR3, is EAGVAQSPRYKIIEKRQSVAFWCNPISGHATLYWYQQILGQGPKLLIQFQNNGVVDDSQLPKDRFSAERLKGVDSTLKIQPAKLEDSAVYLCASSHFLGERSYEQYFGPGTRLTVT.

The chain combines TRBV28 with TRBJ2-7; tentatively, D is TRBD2 (5 bases). The V and J ends lost 7 bases and 0 bases respectively, with 13 bases between them. CDR3 length equals 14 residues. From germline, CDR1 is MDHEN and CDR2 SYDVKM. The CDR3 sequence: CASNGGGTSYEQYF. DNA of the CDR3: TGTGCCAGCAACGGAGGAGGCACCTCCTACGAGCAGTACTTC.

CDR3 nucleotides: TGTGCCAGCATCCCCTCTGCCGGGATAAGCACAGATACGCAGTATTTT. This encodes CASIPSAGISTDTQYF. V usage is TRBV28 and J usage is TRBJ2-3; D is perhaps TRBD2 (5 bases). V was shortened by 7 bases and J by 0 bases, with 17 bases between the two germline ends. Germline-derived CDR1 and CDR2 are MDHEN and SYDVKM. The CDR3 has 16 residues.

This clone appeared once. The chain carries TRBV28 and TRBJ2-7, with 12 positions matching TRBD2. V lost 10 bases, J lost 3 bases, and 4 bases stayed unmatched. Per the germline V gene, CDR1 is MDHEN and CDR2 is SYDVKM. This CDR3 spans 13 amino acids. The CDR3 sequence: CAIETSGSYEQYF. The CDR3 bases are TGTGCCATCGAGACTAGCGGGAGCTACGAGCAGTACTTC.

The V call is TRBV9, the J call TRBJ2-5, with D maybe TRBD1 (6 bases). The germline V gene has CDR1 SGDLS and CDR2 YYNGEE. V lost 4 bases, J lost 1 base, and 8 bases lay in between. This CDR3 is 13 amino acids long. Here the CDR3 DNA reads TGTGCCAGCAGCACAGGGATCCAAGAGACCCAGTACTTC. It specifies CASSTGIQETQYF.

This sequence joins TRBV5-8 and TRBJ2-1, with 7 bases aligning to TRBD2. J lost 9 bases, V lost 2 bases, and 5 bases had no gene match. The CDR3 runs to 13 residues. The germline gives CDR1 SGHTS, CDR2 YDEGEE. CDR3: CASSFWEGSEQFF. CDR3 nucleotide sequence: TGTGCCAGCAGCTTTTGGGAGGGTAGTGAGCAGTTCTTC.

The chain joins TRBV7-3 to TRBJ2-1; tentatively, D is TRBD2 (5 bases). V lost 5 bases to trimming and J lost 0 bases, with 11 bases between them. The V gene's germline CDR1 is SGHTA and CDR2 FQGTGA. This CDR3 spans 15 amino acids. For the CDR3, the DNA is TGTGCCAGCAGCCCTCGAGGGAGCTCCTACAATGAGCAGTTCTTC. Protein: CASSPRGSSYNEQFF.

V and J are TRBV5-5 and TRBJ1-4; D remains ambiguous. V was clipped by 7 bases and J by 5 bases, with 6 bases between them. This CDR3 has 11 residues. Germline loops: CDR1 SGHKS, CDR2 YYEKEE (reference sequence). CDR3: CASGINEKLFF. The CDR3 DNA follows: TGTGCCAGCGGCATCAATGAAAAACTGTTTTTT.

The J gene is TRBJ2-3, the V gene TRBV30; the match to TRBD2 covers 12 bases. Unmatched junction bases numbered 12, after V lost 3 bases and J lost 2 bases. The length of the CDR3 is 18 residues. Per the germline V gene, CDR1 is GTSNPN and CDR2 is SVGIG (reference sequence). CDR3 coding DNA: TGTGCCTGGAGCGGACTAGCGGGGTCCCGATGGGCCACAGATACGCAGTATTTT. It specifies CAWSGLAGSRWATDTQYF.

The chain recombines TRBV2 with TRBJ1-5; D perhaps matches TRBD1 (5 bases). Germline CDR1 is SNHLY and CDR2 is FYNNEI. The ends were cut back, 0 bases at V and 7 bases at J, with 16 bases in the middle. This CDR3 contains 16 residues. This CDR3 is CASSEAETVKGQPQHF. The CDR3, as DNA: TGTGCCAGCAGTGAAGCAGAGACAGTTAAGGGACAGCCCCAGCATTTT. The full variable domain, rest sourced from reference TRBV2 and TRBJ1-5, is EPEVTQTPSHQVTQMGQEVILRCVPISNHLYFYWYRQILGQKVEFLVSFYNNEISEKSEIFDDQFSVERPDGSNFTLKIRSTKLEDSAMYFCASSEAETVKGQPQHFGDGTRLSIL.

This chain uses TRBV18 with TRBJ1-2; 8 bases match TRBD1. The CDR3 is 17 residues long. J lost 5 bases, V lost 3 bases, and 14 bases had no gene match. CDR1 and CDR2 (germline): KGHSH, LQKENI. This CDR3 is CASSPPGPEQGEYGYTF. The CDR3, as DNA: TGTGCCAGCTCACCGCCCGGGCCTGAACAGGGGGAATATGGCTACACCTTC.

The chain is built from TRBV7-9 and TRBJ2-1, with 10 bases that match TRBD2. Unmatched junction bases numbered 11, after V lost 0 bases and J lost 15 bases. Germline CDR1 and CDR2: SEHNR and FQNEAQ (reference sequence). The CDR3 runs 15 residues. CDR3 bases: TGTGCCAGCAGCTTAGCTGGGGCTAGCGGGAGCGTTGGGTTCTTC. Its translation is CASSLAGASGSVGFF.

CDR3 in DNA: TGTGCCAGCAGGCAGAGCGGGAAAAGTACAGATACGCAGTATTTT. It translates to CASRQSGKSTDTQYF. The chain is built from TRBV9 and TRBJ2-3; 7 nucleotides agree with TRBD2. In germline, CDR1 is SGDLS, CDR2 YYNGEE. The CDR3 extends over 15 amino acids. V shed 5 bases and J 3 bases; nucleotides not matched to a gene: 9.

The rearrangement uses TRBV5-1 and TRBJ2-1, with 10 bases identical to TRBD1. The CDR3 runs to 15 residues. CDR1 is SGHRS and CDR2 is YFSETQ in the germline V gene. The trim removed 4 bases at V and 6 bases at J, leaving 7 bases unmatched. The CDR3 sequence is CASSHGTGDLNEQFF. CDR3 sequence (DNA): TGCGCCAGCAGCCACGGGACAGGGGACCTCAATGAGCAGTTCTTC.

The rearrangement joins TRBV19 to TRBJ2-3; 10 bases are a match to TRBD2. V was clipped by 3 bases and J by 0 bases; unmatched bases: 9. Germline CDR1 and CDR2: LNHDA and SQIVND (reference sequence). The CDR3 covers 18 residues. The CDR3 nucleotides are TGTGCCAGTAGTATCCGGCTAGCGGGGGTTCCTAGCACAGATACGCAGTATTTT. It specifies CASSIRLAGVPSTDTQYF.

The chain's CDR3 is CASSHSGVAKNIQYF. The DNA of the CDR3 is TGTGCCAGCAGCCATAGCGGAGTAGCCAAAAACATTCAGTACTTC. This chain joins TRBV11-2 and TRBJ2-4, with D possibly TRBD2 on 6 matching bases. This CDR3 comprises 15 residues. The ends were cut back, 5 bases at V and 0 bases at J, with 11 bases in the middle. The germline V gene encodes CDR1 SGHAT and CDR2 FQNNGV.

The chain has TRBV19 and TRBJ2-3, with D maybe TRBD2 (5 bases). Germline assignment: CDR1 LNHDA and CDR2 SQIVND (reference sequence). V shed 1 base and J shed 6 bases, with 11 bases lying between them. The CDR3 is 14 amino acids. The CDR3 DNA is TGTGCCAGTAGTATAGCGGGGAGTGTGGATACGCAGTATTTT. It encodes CASSIAGSVDTQYF. Full variable domain (missing parts from reference TRBV19 and TRBJ2-3): DGGITQSPKYLFRKEGQNVTLSCEQNLNHDAMYWYRQDPGQGLRLIYYSQIVNDFQKGDIAEGYSVSREKKESFPLTVTSAQKNPTAFYLCASSIAGSVDTQYFGPGTRLTVL.

The chain combines TRBV5-4 with TRBJ2-1, with a tentative D call TRBD1 (6 bases). CDR3 length equals 18 residues. The germline gives CDR1 SGHNT, CDR2 YYREEE (reference sequence). V was clipped by 4 bases and J by 2 bases, with 22 bases between them. Here the CDR3 reads CASSQGHPVRSPYNEQFF. The CDR3 DNA sequence: TGTGCCAGCAGCCAGGGACACCCCGTCAGATCCCCCTACAATGAGCAGTTCTTC.

This chain connects TRBV30 to TRBJ2-5; D is undetermined. The CDR3 spans 15 residues. The V end lost 1 base, the J end lost 4 bases, and 16 bases lay between the germline ends. CDR1 is GTSNPN and CDR2 is SVGIG in the germline V gene (reference sequence). CDR3 in amino acids: CAWSAASTLLETQYF. Here the CDR3 DNA reads TGTGCCTGGAGTGCTGCGTCCACCTTGTTAGAGACCCAGTACTTC.

J is TRBJ1-5 and V is TRBV30; the D gene is possibly TRBD1 (5 bases). V lost 1 base to trimming and J lost 7 bases, with 17 bases between them. CDR3 length: 15 residues. CDR1 and CDR2 (germline): GTSNPN, SVGIG (reference sequence). The CDR3 is CAWSGNQGSRQPQHF. CDR3 coding DNA: TGTGCCTGGAGTGGGAATCAGGGTAGTAGGCAGCCCCAGCATTTT. Full variable domain (missing parts from reference TRBV30 and TRBJ1-5): SQTIHQWPATLVQPVGSPLSLECTVEGTSNPNLYWYRQAAGRGLQLLFYSVGIGQISSEVPQNLSASRPQDRQFILSSKKLLLSDSGFYLCAWSGNQGSRQPQHFGDGTRLSIL.